These 6 T cell receptor beta chains were all obtained from the same sample, sequenced in a study of lymphopenia after photon versus proton radiotherapy. This table comes from immunoSEQ multiplex PCR, and its TCRdb copy is limited to in-frame clones, with some not included. The sample yields about 20,000 clones, around 90% seen once. Sequencing was performed on peripheral blood, taken from a patient treated with photon-based radiotherapy. Every receptor here comes from a woman between 40 and 55 years old with cholangiocarcinoma.

The chain recombines TRBV29-1 with TRBJ2-1; 10 bases map to TRBD2. The CDR3 is made up of 16 amino acids. V lost 5 bases, J lost 7 bases, and 14 bases stayed unmatched. Germline CDR1 is SQVTM and CDR2 is ANQGSEA. The CDR3 reads CSVRRTSGTIQNEQFF. DNA of the CDR3: TGCAGCGTTCGTCGGACTAGCGGCACTATACAAAATGAGCAGTTCTTC.

The chain recombines TRBV28 with TRBJ1-3; D may be TRBD1 (5 bases). Germline values: CDR1 MDHEN, CDR2 SYDVKM. CDR3 length equals 14 residues. The germline V and J ends were trimmed by 6 bases and 2 bases, with 11 bases remaining between them. The CDR3 sequence is CASRGRQTGNTIYF. The DNA for the CDR3 is TGTGCCAGCAGGGGTAGACAGACTGGAAACACCATATATTTT.

The CDR3 DNA is TGTGCCAGCAGCTACCCCGTGGACGAACGCCTCAATGAGCAGTTCTTC. This translates into CASSYPVDERLNEQFF. This chain connects TRBV7-9 to TRBJ2-1; D is unclear. The V end lost 4 bases, the J end lost 6 bases, and 19 bases lay between the germline ends. This CDR3 is built from 16 residues. The germline V gene encodes CDR1 SEHNR and CDR2 FQNEAQ (reference sequence).

J is TRBJ2-7 and V is TRBV4-3; D is undetermined. The V gene lost 1 base and the J gene lost 1 base, with 5 bases spanning the gap. The CDR3 has 13 residues. The germline V gene encodes CDR1 LGHNA and CDR2 YSLEER. CDR3 in DNA: TGCGCCAGCAGCCAAGTAAGGTCCTACGAGCAGTACTTC. Encoded protein: CASSQVRSYEQYF.

J is TRBJ1-1 and V is TRBV30; D may be TRBD1 (5 bases). V lost 0 bases and J 7 bases, leaving 15 bases between the germline ends. Germline V lookup: CDR1 GTSNPN, CDR2 SVGIG (reference sequence). This CDR3 spans 14 amino acids. CDR3 DNA sequence: TGTGCCTGGAGTGTAAATCAGCGGACACGTGAAGCTTTCTTT. It encodes CAWSVNQRTREAFF.

The V gene is TRBV5-4, the J gene TRBJ1-2; D may be TRBD1 (5 bases). The CDR3 has 16 residues. V was pared by 3 bases and J by 0 bases, with 15 bases between. Germline V gene data show CDR1 as SGHNT and CDR2 as YYREEE (reference sequence). CDR3: CASSWGRLRANYGYTF. CDR3 nucleotide sequence: TGTGCCAGCAGCTGGGGCAGGCTGCGTGCTAACTATGGCTACACCTTC.